One T cell receptor beta chain is described in this entry. Its antigen remains unknown. This entry is derived from a study of cytomegalovirus exposure and HLA in healthy donors. Study-wide results and limits: Researchers catalogued approximately 170 TCR beta chains as cytomegalovirus-associated. A later analysis reportedly found fewer N-insertions in an Asian-associated ancestry cluster than the roughly 670-donor mean. A link between a missense DCLRE1C variant and TCR beta V- and J-gene trimming emerged from a later analysis.

The primer mix had 60 Vbeta and 13 Jbeta primers. Sequencing was performed with immunoSEQ multiplex PCR; in TCRdb, only in-frame clones are kept and a portion is missing. In the table there are 100,000 to 150,000 clones, 70% to 80% of which are singletons. Germline lookup yields CDR1 SGHAT and CDR2 FQNNGV. The CDR3 contains 16 residues. With 3 bases removed from V and 4 bases from J, the gap between germline ends came to 18 bases. The chain employs TRBV11-2 and TRBJ1-2, with no clear D. Sequences were obtained from PBMCs. The sequence was obtained from a man aged 40-50 years in good health and CMV-seropositive. The CDR3 sequence is CASSFSGGQEIYGYTF. The CDR3 DNA reads as TGTGCCAGCAGCTTTTCGGGCGGGCAAGAAATCTATGGCTACACCTTC.